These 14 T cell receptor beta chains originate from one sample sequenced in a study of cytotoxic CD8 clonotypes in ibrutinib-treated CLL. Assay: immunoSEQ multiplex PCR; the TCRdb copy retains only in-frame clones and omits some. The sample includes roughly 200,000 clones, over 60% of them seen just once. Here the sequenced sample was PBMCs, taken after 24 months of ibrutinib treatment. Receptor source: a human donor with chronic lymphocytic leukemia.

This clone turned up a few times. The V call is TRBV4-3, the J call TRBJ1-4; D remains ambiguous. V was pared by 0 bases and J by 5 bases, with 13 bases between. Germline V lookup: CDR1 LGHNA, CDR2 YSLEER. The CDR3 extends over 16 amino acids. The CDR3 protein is CASSQDLSYGNEKLFF. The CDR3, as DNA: TGCGCCAGCAGCCAAGATCTGAGCTACGGCAATGAAAAACTGTTTTTT.

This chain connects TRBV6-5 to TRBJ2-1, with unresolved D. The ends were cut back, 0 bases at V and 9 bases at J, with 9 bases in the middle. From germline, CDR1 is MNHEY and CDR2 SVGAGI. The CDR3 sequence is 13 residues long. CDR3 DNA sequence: TGTGCCAGCAGTTACTCGTCGGTGGGTGAGCAGTTCTTC. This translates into CASSYSSVGEQFF.

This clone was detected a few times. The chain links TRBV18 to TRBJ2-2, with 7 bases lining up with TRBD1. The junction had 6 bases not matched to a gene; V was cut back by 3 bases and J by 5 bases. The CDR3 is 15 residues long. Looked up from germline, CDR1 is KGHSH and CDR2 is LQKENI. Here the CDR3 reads CASSPDRVLTGELFF. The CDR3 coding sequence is TGTGCCAGCTCACCCGACAGGGTGCTAACCGGGGAGCTGTTTTTT.

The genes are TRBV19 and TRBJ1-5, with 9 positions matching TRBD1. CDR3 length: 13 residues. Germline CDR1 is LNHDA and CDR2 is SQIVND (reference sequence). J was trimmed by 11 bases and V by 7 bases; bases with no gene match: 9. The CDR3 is CASTRTGVQAQHF. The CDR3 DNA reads TGTGCCAGTACCCGGACAGGGGTACAGGCCCAGCATTTT.

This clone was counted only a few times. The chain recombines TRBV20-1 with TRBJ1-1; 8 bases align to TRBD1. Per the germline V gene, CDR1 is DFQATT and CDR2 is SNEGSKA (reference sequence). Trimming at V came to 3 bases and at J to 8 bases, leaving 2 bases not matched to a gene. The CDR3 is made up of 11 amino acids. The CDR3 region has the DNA TGCAGTGCTAGGGGGGACAGGGAAGCTTTCTTT. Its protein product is CSARGDREAFF.

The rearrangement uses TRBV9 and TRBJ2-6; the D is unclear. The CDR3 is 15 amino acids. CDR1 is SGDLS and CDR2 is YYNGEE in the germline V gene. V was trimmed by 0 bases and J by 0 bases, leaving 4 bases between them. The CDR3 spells CASSVAGSGANVLTF. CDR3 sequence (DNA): TGTGCCAGCAGCGTAGCCGGCTCTGGGGCCAACGTCCTGACTTTC.

The CDR3: CASSRALDTGELFF. In DNA form, the CDR3 reads TGCGCCAGCAGCCGCGCCTTAGACACCGGGGAGCTGTTTTTT. The chain recombines TRBV4-3 with TRBJ2-2; no firm D call. CDR3 length: 14 amino acids. Germline V CDR1 and CDR2: LGHNA, YSLEER. V shed 4 bases and J shed 3 bases, with 9 bases lying between them.

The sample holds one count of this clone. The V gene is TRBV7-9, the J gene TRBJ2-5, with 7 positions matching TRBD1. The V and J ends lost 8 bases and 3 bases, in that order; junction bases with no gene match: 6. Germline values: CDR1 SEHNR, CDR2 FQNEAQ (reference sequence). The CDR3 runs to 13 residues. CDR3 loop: CASYGQEKETQYF. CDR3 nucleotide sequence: TGTGCCAGCTACGGACAGGAGAAAGAGACCCAGTACTTC.

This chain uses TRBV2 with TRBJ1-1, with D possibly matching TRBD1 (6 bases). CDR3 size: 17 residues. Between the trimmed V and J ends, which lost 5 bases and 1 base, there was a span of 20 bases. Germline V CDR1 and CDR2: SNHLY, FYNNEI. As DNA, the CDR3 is TGTGCCAGCAGTAGAGGACAGTTCCGCGGAGGGAACACTGAAGCTTTCTTT. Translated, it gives CASSRGQFRGGNTEAFF.

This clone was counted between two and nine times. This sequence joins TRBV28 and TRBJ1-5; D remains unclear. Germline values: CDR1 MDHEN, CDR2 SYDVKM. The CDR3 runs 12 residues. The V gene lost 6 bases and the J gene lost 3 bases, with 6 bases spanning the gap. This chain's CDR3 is CASSDNNQPQHF. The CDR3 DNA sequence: TGTGCCAGCAGCGACAACAATCAGCCCCAGCATTTT.

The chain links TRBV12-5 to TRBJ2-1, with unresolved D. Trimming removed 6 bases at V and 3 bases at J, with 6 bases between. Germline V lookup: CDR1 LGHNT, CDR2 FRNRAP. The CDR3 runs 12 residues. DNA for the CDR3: TGTGCTAGTGGCCCAGGCTACAATGAGCAGTTCTTC. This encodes CASGPGYNEQFF.

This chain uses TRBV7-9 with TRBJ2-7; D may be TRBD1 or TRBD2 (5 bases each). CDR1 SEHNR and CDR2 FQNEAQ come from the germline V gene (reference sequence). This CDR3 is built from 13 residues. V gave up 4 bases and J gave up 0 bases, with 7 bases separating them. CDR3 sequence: CASSWGSSYEQYF. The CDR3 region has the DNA TGTGCCAGCAGCTGGGGGTCCTCCTACGAGCAGTACTTC.

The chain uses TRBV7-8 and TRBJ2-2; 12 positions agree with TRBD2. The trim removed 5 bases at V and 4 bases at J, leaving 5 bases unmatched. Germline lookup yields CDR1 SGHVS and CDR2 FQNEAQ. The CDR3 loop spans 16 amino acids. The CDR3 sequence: CASSTRLAGVTGELFF. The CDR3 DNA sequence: TGTGCCAGCAGCACAAGACTAGCGGGAGTCACCGGGGAGCTGTTTTTT.

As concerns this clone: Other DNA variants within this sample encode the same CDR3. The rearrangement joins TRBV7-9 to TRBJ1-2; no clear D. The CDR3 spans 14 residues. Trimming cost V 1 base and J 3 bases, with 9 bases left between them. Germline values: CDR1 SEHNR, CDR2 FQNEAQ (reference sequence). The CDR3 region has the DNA TGTGCCAGCAGCTTAGTAGGTGGGCACTATGGCTACACCTTC. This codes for CASSLVGGHYGYTF.